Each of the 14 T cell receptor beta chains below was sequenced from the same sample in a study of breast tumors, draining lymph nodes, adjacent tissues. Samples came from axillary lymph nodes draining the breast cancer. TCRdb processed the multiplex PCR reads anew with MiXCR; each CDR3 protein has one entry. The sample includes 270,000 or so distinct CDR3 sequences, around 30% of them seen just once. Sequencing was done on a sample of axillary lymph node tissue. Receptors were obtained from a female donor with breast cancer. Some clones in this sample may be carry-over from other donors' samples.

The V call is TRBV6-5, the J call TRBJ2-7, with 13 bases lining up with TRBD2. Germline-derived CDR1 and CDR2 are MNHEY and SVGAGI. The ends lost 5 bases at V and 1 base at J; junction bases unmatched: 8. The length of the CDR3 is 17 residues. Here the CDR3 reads CASSPGTSGKRSYEQYF. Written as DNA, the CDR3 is TGTGCCAGCAGTCCCGGGACTAGCGGGAAGAGATCCTACGAGCAGTACTTC.

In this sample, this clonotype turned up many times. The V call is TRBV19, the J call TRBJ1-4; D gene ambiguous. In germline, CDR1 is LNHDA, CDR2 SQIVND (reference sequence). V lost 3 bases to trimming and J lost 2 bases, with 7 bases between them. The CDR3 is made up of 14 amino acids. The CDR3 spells CASSMQTTNEKLFF. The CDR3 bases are TGTGCCAGTAGTATGCAGACCACTAATGAAAAACTGTTTTTT.

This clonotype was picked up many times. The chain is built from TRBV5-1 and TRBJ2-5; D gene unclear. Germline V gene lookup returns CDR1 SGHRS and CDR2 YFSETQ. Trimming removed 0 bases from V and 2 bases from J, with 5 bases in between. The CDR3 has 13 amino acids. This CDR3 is CASSLGPQETQYF. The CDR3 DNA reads TGCGCCAGCAGCTTGGGCCCACAAGAGACCCAGTACTTC.

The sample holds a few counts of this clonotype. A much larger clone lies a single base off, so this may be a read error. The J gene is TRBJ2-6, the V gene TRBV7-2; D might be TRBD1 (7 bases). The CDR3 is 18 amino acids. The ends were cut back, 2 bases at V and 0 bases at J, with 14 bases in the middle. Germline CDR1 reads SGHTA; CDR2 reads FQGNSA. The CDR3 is CASSLRQGGFSGANVLTF. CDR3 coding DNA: TGTGCCAGCAGCTTAAGACAGGGAGGTTTCTCTGGGGCCAACGTCCTGACTTTC.

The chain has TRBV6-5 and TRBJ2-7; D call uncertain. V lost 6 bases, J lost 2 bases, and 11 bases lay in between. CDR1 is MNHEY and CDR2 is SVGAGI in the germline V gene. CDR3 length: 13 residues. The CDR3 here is CASRVPGAYEQYF. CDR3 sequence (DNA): TGTGCCAGCAGGGTTCCAGGTGCCTACGAGCAGTACTTC.

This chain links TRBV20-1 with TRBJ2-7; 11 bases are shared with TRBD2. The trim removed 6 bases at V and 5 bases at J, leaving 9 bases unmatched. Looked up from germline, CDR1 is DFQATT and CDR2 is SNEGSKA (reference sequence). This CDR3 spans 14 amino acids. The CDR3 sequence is CSASTSGRMHEQYF. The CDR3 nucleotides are TGCAGTGCCAGTACTAGCGGGAGAATGCACGAGCAGTACTTC.

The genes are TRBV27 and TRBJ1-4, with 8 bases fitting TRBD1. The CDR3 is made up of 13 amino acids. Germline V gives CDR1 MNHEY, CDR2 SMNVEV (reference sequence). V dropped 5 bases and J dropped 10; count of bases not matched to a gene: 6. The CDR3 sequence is CASSLGQGVKLFF. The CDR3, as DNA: TGTGCCAGCAGTCTAGGACAGGGTGTAAAACTGTTTTTT.

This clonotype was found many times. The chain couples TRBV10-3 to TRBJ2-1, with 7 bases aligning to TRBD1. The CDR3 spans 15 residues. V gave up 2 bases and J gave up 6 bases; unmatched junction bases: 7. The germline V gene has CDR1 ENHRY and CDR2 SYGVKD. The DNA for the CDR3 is TGTGCCATCAGTGAGGACAGGGCCGTTGTCAATGAGCAGTTCTTC. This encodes CAISEDRAVVNEQFF.

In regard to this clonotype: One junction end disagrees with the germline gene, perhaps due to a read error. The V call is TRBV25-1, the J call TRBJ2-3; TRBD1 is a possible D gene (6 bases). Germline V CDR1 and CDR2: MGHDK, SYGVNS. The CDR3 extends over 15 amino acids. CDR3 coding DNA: TGTGCTAGCAGTGGAACAGGGCCATTCACAGATACGCAGTATTTT. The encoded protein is CASSGTGPFTDTQYF.

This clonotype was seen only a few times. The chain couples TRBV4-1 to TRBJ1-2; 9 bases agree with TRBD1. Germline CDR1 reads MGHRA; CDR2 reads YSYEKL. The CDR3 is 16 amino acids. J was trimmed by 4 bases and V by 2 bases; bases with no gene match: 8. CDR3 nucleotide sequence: TGCGCCAGCAGCCAACCCGACAGGGGGGTCTCCTATGGCTACACCTTC. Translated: CASSQPDRGVSYGYTF.

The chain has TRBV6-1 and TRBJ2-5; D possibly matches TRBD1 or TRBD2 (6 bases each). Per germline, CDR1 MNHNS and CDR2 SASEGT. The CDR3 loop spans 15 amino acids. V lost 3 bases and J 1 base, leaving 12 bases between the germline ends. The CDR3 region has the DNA TGTGCCAGCAGTGAGGTCGGGGGCGTCCAAGAGACCCAGTACTTC. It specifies CASSEVGGVQETQYF.

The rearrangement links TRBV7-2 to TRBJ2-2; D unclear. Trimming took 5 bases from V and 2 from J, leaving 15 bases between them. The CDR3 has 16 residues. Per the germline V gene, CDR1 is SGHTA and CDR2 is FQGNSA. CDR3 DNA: TGTGCCAGCAGCCTGCAGGTGGGAATTAACACCGGGGAGCTGTTTTTT. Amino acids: CASSLQVGINTGELFF.

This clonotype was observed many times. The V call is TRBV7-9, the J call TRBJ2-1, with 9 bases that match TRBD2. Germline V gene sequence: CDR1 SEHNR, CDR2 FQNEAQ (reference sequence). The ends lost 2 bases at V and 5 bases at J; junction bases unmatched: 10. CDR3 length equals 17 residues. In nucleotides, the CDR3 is TGTGCCAGCAGCTTATATATCCCAAGCGGGGGGAACAATGAGCAGTTCTTC. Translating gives CASSLYIPSGGNNEQFF.

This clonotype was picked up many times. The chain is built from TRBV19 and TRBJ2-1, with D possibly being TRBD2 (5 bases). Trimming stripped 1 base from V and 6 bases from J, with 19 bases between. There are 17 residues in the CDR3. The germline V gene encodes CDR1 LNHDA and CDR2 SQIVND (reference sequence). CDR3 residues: CASSIAIGDSSSNEQFF. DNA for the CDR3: TGTGCCAGTAGTATAGCTATTGGAGACTCTAGCTCCAATGAGCAGTTCTTC. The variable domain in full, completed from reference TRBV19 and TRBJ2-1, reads DGGITQSPKYLFRKEGQNVTLSCEQNLNHDAMYWYRQDPGQGLRLIYYSQIVNDFQKGDIAEGYSVSREKKESFPLTVTSAQKNPTAFYLCASSIAIGDSSSNEQFFGPGTRLTVL.